The 6 T cell receptor beta chains listed next were all sequenced from one sample in a study of a mutant IDH1 vaccine in newly diagnosed glioma (dated by TCRdb to the early 2020s). Library preparation employed the immunoSEQ multiplex PCR assay. TCRdb took this table from immuneACCESS and kept in-frame rearrangements with V and J called. Such tables lack part of the clones; where checked against another copy, unresolved V genes explain under half of the gap, and the rest is unexplained. Across this sample there are tens of thousands of clones, with about four fifths seen only once. The ten largest clones represent 3.8% of the sample. Their cognate antigens are unknown. The time point label, as the study defines it: week 47, end of study. A 20-mer mutant IDH1 peptide at 300 micrograms in Montanide made up each vaccine dose, which was injected subcutaneously together with topical imiquimod. The sample here was PBMCs, taken from a glioma patient whose treatment included an IDH1 peptide vaccine. These receptors came from a man aged 25 to 45 with glioma.

This clone was counted only a few times. V and J are TRBV27 and TRBJ1-5; the match to TRBD1 covers 11 bases. Germline CDR1 is MNHEY and CDR2 is SMNVEV (reference sequence). J was trimmed by 1 base and V by 3 bases; bases with no gene match: 5. This CDR3 is built from 17 residues. The CDR3 DNA reads as TGTGCCAGCAGTTTCGCCCGGGACAGGGGGAGCAATCAGCCCCAGCATTTT. Translating it yields CASSFARDRGSNQPQHF.

About this clone itself: This sample also contains other DNA sequences that code for the same CDR3. This rearrangement joins TRBV10-1 to TRBJ1-1; D is uncertain. Germline-derived CDR1 and CDR2 are WNHNN and SYGVQD (reference sequence). The CDR3 spans 13 residues. Deletions cut 3 bases from V and 14 bases from J, with 19 bases between. CDR3 DNA sequence: TGCGCCAGCAGTGAAGTTTACGGCCAGCTGGTATTCTTT. Encoded protein: CASSEVYGQLVFF.

This clone appeared once. The chain couples TRBV7-6 to TRBJ2-5; D might be TRBD1 (6 bases). This CDR3 contains 13 residues. The V gene's germline CDR1 is SGHVS and CDR2 FNYEAQ. V was pared by 5 bases and J by 5 bases, with 12 bases between. The CDR3 DNA reads as TGTGCCAGCAGCCCAACAGGGTCGGAGACCCAGTACTTC. This translates into CASSPTGSETQYF. Full variable domain (rest looked up from reference TRBV7-6 and TRBJ2-5): GAGVSQSPRYKVTKRGQDVALRCDPISGHVSLYWYRQALGQGPEFLTYFNYEAQQDKSGLPNDRFSAERPEGSISTLTIQRTEQRDSAMYRCASSPTGSETQYFGPGTRLLVL.

The V call is TRBV27, the J call TRBJ1-6, with D hard to call. Trimming cost V 2 bases and J 6 bases, with 5 bases left between them. This CDR3 has 13 residues. Germline V CDR1 and CDR2: MNHEY, SMNVEV (reference sequence). The chain's CDR3 is CASSLIGNSPLHF. In DNA form, the CDR3 reads TGTGCCAGCAGTTTAATCGGTAATTCACCCCTCCACTTT.

This clone was observed a single time. This chain uses TRBV5-1 with TRBJ1-4; D perhaps matches TRBD1 (5 bases). CDR1 SGHRS and CDR2 YFSETQ come from the germline V gene. V lost 3 bases and J lost 7, with 13 bases in between. CDR3 size: 14 residues. CDR3 DNA: TGCGCCAGCAGCTGGGACCCCCCCCGTGAAAAACTGTTTTTT. Translation gives CASSWDPPREKLFF.

V and J are TRBV27 and TRBJ1-2; D is undetermined. The ends were cut back, 6 bases at V and 5 bases at J, with 16 bases in the middle. Germline CDR1 is MNHEY and CDR2 is SMNVEV (reference sequence). The CDR3 totals 14 residues. CDR3 bases: TGTGCCAGCAGACCGGACGATCGACTTTATGGCTACACCTTC. It yields the protein CASRPDDRLYGYTF.